The T cell receptor (beta chain) described here comes from a study of T cell changes during pregnancy in multiple sclerosis. The germline V and J ends were trimmed by 2 bases and 4 bases, with 10 bases remaining between them. The length of the CDR3 is 14 residues. Germline V lookup: CDR1 LGHNA, CDR2 YSLEER. Assay: immunoSEQ multiplex PCR; the TCRdb copy retains only in-frame clones and omits some. The data show some 60,000 clones, with approximately 89% seen just once and roughly 3.6% held by the top ten. The chain employs TRBV4-3 and TRBJ2-3, with D possibly being TRBD2 (6 bases). This clonotype was obtained from a female donor in good health, enrolled as a control in a pregnancy study. Material: peripheral blood, obtained after pregnancy. The CDR3 loop is CASSQWGEADTQYF. The CDR3 DNA sequence: TGCGCCAGCAGCCAATGGGGGGAAGCAGATACGCAGTATTTT.